This T cell receptor (beta chain) was observed in a study of cytomegalovirus exposure and HLA in healthy donors. Study-level findings and limits: TCR beta V- and J-gene trimming was later associated with a missense DCLRE1C variant. In a later analysis, productive TCRs from donors in an Asian-associated ancestry cluster reportedly carried fewer N-insertions than the cohort mean. Excluded were some V segments that proved indistinguishable, including TRBV6-2 and TRBV6-3.

13 Jbeta primers and 60 Vbeta primers were used for the PCR. TCRdb's table, derived via immunoSEQ multiplex PCR, lists solely in-frame clones and lacks some. Of about 60,000 clones in the sample, about 80% are singletons; the top ten hold 2.5% to 4%. Germline CDR1 and CDR2: KGHSH and LQKENI. The CDR3 runs to 12 residues. Germline trimming cut 6 bases from V and 5 bases from J; bases unmatched to any gene: 4. Comment on this clone: Its antigen remains unidentified.

Among the donors, all were healthy bone marrow donors. This clonotype was sampled from a woman aged 40 to 50 in good health and CMV-seropositive. This chain links TRBV18 with TRBJ2-7, with 7 positions matching TRBD2. The specimen was PBMCs. Here the CDR3 reads CASSPGGDEQYF. The CDR3 DNA follows: TGTGCCAGCTCCCCGGGGGGAGACGAGCAGTACTTC.